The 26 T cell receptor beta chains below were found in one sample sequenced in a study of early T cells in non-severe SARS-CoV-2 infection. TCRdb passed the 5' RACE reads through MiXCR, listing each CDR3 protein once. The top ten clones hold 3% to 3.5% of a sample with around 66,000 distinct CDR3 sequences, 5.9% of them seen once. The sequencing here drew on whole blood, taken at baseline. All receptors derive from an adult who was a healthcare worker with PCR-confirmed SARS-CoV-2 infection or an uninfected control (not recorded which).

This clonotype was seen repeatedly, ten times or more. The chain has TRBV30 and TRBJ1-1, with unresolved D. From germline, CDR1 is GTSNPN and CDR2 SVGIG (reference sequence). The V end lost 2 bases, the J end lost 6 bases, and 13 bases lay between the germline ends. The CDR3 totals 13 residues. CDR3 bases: TGTGCCTGGAGTAGACGGCTAGTCCCTGAAGCTTTCTTT. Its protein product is CAWSRRLVPEAFF.

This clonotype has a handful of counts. The CDR3 bases are TGCGCCAGCAGCTTGGTACAGGGAAGCTACGAGCAGTACTTC. Its translation: CASSLVQGSYEQYF. The chain links TRBV5-1 to TRBJ2-7; possibly TRBD1 for D (6 bases). V lost 0 bases to trimming and J lost 3 bases, with 10 bases between them. The length of the CDR3 is 14 residues. Germline CDR1 reads SGHRS; CDR2 reads YFSETQ.

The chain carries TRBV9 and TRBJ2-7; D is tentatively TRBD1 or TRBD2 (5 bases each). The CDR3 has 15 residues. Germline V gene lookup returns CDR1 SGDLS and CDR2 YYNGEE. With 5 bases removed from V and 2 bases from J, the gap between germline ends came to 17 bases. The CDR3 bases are TGTGCCAGCAGTCCCTCCTCCGGGACGCCCTACGAGCAGTACTTC. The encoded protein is CASSPSSGTPYEQYF.

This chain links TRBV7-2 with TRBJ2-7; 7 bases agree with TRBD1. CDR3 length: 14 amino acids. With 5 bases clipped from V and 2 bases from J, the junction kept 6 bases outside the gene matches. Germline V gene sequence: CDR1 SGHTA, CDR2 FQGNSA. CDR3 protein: CASSQSGGPYEQYF. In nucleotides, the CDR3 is TGTGCCAGCAGCCAGTCAGGGGGACCCTACGAGCAGTACTTC.

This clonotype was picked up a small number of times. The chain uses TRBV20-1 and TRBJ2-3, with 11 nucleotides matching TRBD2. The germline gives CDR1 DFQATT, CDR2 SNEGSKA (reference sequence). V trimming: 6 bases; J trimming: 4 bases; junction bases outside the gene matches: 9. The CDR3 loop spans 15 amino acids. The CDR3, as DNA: TGCAGTGCACAGCCCGCTAGCGGGAGGCCAGATACGCAGTATTTT. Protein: CSAQPASGRPDTQYF.

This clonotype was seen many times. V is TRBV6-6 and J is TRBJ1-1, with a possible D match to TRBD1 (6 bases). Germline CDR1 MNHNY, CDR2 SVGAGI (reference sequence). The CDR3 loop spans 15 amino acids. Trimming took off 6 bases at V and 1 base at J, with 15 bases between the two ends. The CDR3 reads CASREAQGENTEAFF. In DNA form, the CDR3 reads TGTGCCAGCAGGGAAGCACAGGGAGAGAACACTGAAGCTTTCTTT.

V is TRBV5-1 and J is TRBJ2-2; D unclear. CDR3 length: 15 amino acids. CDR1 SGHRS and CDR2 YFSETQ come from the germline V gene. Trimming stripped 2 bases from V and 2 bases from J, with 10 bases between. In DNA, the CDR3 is TGCGCCAGCAGCTTTTCAGATCTTAACACCGGGGAGCTGTTTTTT. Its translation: CASSFSDLNTGELFF. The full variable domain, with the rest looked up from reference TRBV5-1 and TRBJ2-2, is KAGVTQTPRYLIKTRGQQVTLSCSPISGHRSVSWYQQTPGQGLQFLFEYFSETQRNKGNFPGRFSGRQFSNSRSEMNVSTLELGDSALYLCASSFSDLNTGELFFGEGSRLTVL.

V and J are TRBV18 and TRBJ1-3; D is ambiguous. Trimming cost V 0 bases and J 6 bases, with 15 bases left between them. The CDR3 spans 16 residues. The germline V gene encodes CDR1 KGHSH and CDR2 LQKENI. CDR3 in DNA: TGTGCCAGCTCACCACCGACTACCATTACTGAAAACACCATATATTTT. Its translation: CASSPPTTITENTIYF.

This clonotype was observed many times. CDR3: CSVPKGAGGAYNEQFF. The CDR3 bases are TGCAGCGTCCCAAAAGGGGCAGGGGGCGCCTACAATGAGCAGTTCTTC. The V gene is TRBV29-1, the J gene TRBJ2-1, with TRBD1 matching over 8 bases. CDR3 length equals 16 residues. From germline, CDR1 is SQVTM and CDR2 ANQGSEA. V was pared by 6 bases and J by 2 bases, with 12 bases of the junction left unmatched.

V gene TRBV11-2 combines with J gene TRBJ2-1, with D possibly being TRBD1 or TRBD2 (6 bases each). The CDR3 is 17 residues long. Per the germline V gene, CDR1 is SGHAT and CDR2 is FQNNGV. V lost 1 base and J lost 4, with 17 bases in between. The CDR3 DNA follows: TGTGCCAGCAGCTTAGGCACCCGTATAGGGGGGTACAATGAGCAGTTCTTC. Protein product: CASSLGTRIGGYNEQFF.

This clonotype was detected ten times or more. The CDR3 region has the DNA TGTGCCAGCAGCTTAGTACAGGGGGCGGCAAACGAGCAGTACTTC. This sequence encodes CASSLVQGAANEQYF. J is TRBJ2-7 and V is TRBV7-6; 9 positions match TRBD1. Per the germline V gene, CDR1 is SGHVS and CDR2 is FNYEAQ. V dropped 1 base and J dropped 5; count of bases not matched to a gene: 6. This CDR3 is built from 15 residues.

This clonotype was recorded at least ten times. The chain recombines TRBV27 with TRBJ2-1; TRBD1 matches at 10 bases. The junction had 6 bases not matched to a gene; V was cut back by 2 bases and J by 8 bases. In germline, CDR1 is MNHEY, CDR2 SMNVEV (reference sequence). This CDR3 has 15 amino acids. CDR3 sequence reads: CASSLRTGGNYEQFF. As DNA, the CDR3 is TGTGCCAGCAGTTTAAGGACAGGGGGTAACTATGAGCAGTTCTTC.

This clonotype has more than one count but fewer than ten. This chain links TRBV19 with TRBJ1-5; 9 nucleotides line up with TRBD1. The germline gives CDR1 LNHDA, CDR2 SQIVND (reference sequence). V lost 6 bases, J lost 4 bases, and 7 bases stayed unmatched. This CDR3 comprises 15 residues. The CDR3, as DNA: TGTGCCAGTAGCCCCCGACAGGGGGTTAATCAGCCCCAGCATTTT. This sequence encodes CASSPRQGVNQPQHF. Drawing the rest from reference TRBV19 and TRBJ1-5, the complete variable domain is DGGITQSPKYLFRKEGQNVTLSCEQNLNHDAMYWYRQDPGQGLRLIYYSQIVNDFQKGDIAEGYSVSREKKESFPLTVTSAQKNPTAFYLCASSPRQGVNQPQHFGDGTRLSIL.

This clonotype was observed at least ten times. The CDR3 loop is CASTADRGPRETQYF. DNA of the CDR3: TGTGCCAGCACTGCAGACAGGGGGCCTCGGGAGACCCAGTACTTC. The chain combines TRBV6-5 with TRBJ2-5, with 10 bases aligning to TRBD1. Germline loops: CDR1 MNHEY, CDR2 SVGAGI. After removal of 7 bases from V and 5 bases from J, the junction contained 10 bases not matched to a gene. The CDR3 contains 15 residues.

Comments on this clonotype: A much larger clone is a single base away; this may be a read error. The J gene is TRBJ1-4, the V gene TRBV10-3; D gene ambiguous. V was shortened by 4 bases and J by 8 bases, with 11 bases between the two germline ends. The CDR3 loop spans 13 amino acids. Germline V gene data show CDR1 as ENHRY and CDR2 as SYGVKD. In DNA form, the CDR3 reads TGTGCCATCAGTGTAATCGGGGAGGAAAAACTGTTTTTT. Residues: CAISVIGEEKLFF.

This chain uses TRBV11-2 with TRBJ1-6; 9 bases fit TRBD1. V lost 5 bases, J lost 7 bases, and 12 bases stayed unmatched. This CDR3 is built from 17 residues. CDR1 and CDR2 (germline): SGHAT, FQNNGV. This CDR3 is CASSPRRTGTGNSPLHF. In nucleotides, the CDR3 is TGTGCCAGCAGCCCCCGTCGGACCGGGACAGGGAATTCACCCCTCCACTTT.

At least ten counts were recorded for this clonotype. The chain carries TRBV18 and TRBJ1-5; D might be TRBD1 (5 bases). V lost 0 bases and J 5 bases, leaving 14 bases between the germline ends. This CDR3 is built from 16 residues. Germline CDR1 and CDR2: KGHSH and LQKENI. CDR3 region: CASSPPHRTRDQPQHF. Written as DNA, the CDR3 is TGTGCCAGCTCACCACCTCATCGGACAAGGGATCAGCCCCAGCATTTT. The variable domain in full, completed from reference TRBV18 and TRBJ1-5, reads NAGVMQNPRHLVRRRGQEARLRCSPMKGHSHVYWYRQLPEEGLKFMVYLQKENIIDESGMPKERFSAEFPKEGPSILRIQQVVRGDSAAYFCASSPPHRTRDQPQHFGDGTRLSIL.

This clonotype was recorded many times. CDR3 in DNA: TGTGCCAGCAGCCCTGGACAGGGCTGGGAGACCCAGTACTTC. Translation gives CASSPGQGWETQYF. The chain couples TRBV3-1 to TRBJ2-5, with TRBD1 identical over 8 bases. The CDR3 contains 14 residues. J was trimmed by 5 bases and V by 4 bases; bases with no gene match: 6. Germline V gene data show CDR1 as LGHDT and CDR2 as YNNKEL (reference sequence).

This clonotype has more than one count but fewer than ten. The CDR3 sequence is CASSPRPGGQSLHEQYF. The CDR3 DNA reads TGTGCCAGCAGCCCTCGCCCCGGGGGGCAGAGCCTCCACGAGCAGTACTTC. V is TRBV7-6 and J is TRBJ2-7; perhaps TRBD2 as D (7 bases). V was cut by 5 bases and J by 5 bases, with 25 bases left in between. CDR3 size: 17 residues. In germline, CDR1 is SGHVS, CDR2 FNYEAQ. Supplemented by reference TRBV7-6 and TRBJ2-7, the full variable domain reads GAGVSQSPRYKVTKRGQDVALRCDPISGHVSLYWYRQALGQGPEFLTYFNYEAQQDKSGLPNDRFSAERPEGSISTLTIQRTEQRDSAMYRCASSPRPGGQSLHEQYFGPGTRLTVT.

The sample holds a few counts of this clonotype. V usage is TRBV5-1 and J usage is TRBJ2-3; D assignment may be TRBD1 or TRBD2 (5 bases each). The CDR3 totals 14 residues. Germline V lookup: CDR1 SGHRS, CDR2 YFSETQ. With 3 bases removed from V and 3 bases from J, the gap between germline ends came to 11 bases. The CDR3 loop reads CASSWGSRTDTQYF. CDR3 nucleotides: TGCGCCAGCAGCTGGGGGAGTAGGACAGATACGCAGTATTTT.

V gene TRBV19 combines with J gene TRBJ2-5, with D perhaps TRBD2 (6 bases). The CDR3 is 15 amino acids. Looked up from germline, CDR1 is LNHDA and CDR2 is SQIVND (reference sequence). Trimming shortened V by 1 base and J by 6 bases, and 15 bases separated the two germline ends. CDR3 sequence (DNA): TGTGCCAGTAGTATAGGAGGTAGCGGTGCGAAGACCCAGTACTTC. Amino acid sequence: CASSIGGSGAKTQYF.

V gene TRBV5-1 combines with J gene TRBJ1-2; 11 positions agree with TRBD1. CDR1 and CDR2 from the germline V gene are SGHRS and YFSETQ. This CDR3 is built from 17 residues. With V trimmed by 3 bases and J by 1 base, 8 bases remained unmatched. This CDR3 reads CASSSWTGGEVNYGYTF. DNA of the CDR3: TGCGCCAGCAGCTCCTGGACAGGGGGCGAGGTTAACTATGGCTACACCTTC.

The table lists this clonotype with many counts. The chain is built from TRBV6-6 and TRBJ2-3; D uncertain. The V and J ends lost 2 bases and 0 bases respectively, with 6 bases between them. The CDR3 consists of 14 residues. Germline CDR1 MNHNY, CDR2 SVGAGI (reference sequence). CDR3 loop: CASSYALSTDTQYF. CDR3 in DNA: TGTGCCAGCAGTTACGCGCTAAGCACAGATACGCAGTATTTT.

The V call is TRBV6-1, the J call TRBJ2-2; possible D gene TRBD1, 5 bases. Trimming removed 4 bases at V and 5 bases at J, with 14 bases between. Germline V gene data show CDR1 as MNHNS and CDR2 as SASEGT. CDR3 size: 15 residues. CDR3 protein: CASSGQGVGTGELFF. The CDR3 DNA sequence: TGTGCCAGCAGTGGGCAGGGCGTTGGGACCGGGGAGCTGTTTTTT.

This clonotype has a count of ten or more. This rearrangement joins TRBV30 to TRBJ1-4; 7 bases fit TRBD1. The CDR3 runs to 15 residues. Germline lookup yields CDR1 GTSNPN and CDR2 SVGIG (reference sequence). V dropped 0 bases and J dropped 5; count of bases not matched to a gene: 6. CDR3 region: CAWSVADRTNEKLFF. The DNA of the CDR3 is TGTGCCTGGAGTGTGGCGGACAGGACGAATGAAAAACTGTTTTTT.

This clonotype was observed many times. This CDR3 is CASSRRETGETQYF. In nucleotides, the CDR3 is TGTGCCAGCAGCCGGCGGGAGACGGGGGAGACCCAGTACTTC. The chain is built from TRBV3-1 and TRBJ2-5; 7 bases match TRBD2. The CDR3 consists of 14 residues. The V gene's germline CDR1 is LGHDT and CDR2 YNNKEL (reference sequence). The trim removed 4 bases at V and 5 bases at J, leaving 7 bases unmatched.